This T cell receptor (beta chain) was obtained from a study of blood T cell repertoires in COVID-19. The wider study: Sample material is recorded as cDNA or gDNA derived from T cells, B-cell-depleted T cells, or PBMCs.

Cohort 3 recovered donors had two negative PCRs, clearance, or symptom resolution. The CDR3 totals 14 residues. From germline, CDR1 is SGDLS and CDR2 YYNGEE. Trimming removed 3 bases from V and 8 bases from J; junction bases left unmatched: 7. Original methodology: Reference gene primer amplification in the assay estimated nucleated cell counts. Sequencing used immunoSEQ multiplex PCR; TCRdb keeps in-frame clones, though not all of them. The V and J calls and clone size come from that table; D and trimming were worked out from the DNA. Of 250,000 to 300,000 clones detected, 80% to 90% appear once; the ten largest clones hold less than 2.5%.

The receptor was derived from a woman in her fifties or sixties who had recovered from COVID-19. The chain carries TRBV9 and TRBJ2-1, with TRBD1 matching over 8 bases. Input material: PBMCs or T cells enriched from blood (not recorded which). The CDR3 here is CASSAAQGQDEQFF. CDR3 coding DNA: TGTGCCAGCAGCGCCGCACAGGGACAGGATGAGCAGTTCTTC.